Listed below are T cell receptor beta chains from one sample, sequenced in a study of memory CD4+ T cells and cytomegalovirus serostatus. Produced via immunoSEQ multiplex PCR; TCRdb's table is partial and in-frame only. Here the sample spans about 44,000 clones, over 60% being singletons. Material: memory CD4+ T cells from blood. These receptors all stem from an adult in good health and CMV-seronegative. Each CDR3 is given with its conserved first and last residue. The D gene is left open where the match is weak. Some rows have no size entry. The others give once, few or many, or a class for an expanded clone.

cdr3_aa,cdr3_nt,j_call,clone_size,d_call,v_call
CASRGTGGGYTF,TGTGCCAGCAGGGGGACAGGGGGTGGCTACACCTTC,TRBJ1-2,.,TRBD1,TRBV7-2
CASSGTDRYYGYTF,TGTGCCAGCAGTGGTACCGACAGATACTATGGCTACACCTTC,TRBJ1-2,.,.,TRBV2
CATSRSNTRQLGSEAFF,TGTGCCACCAGCAGATCGAACACGCGGCAACTAGGGTCTGAAGCTTTCTTT,TRBJ1-1,.,.,TRBV15
CASSDSQNTEAFF,TGTGCCAGCAGTGACAGTCAGAACACTGAAGCTTTCTTT,TRBJ1-1,few,.,TRBV28
CASSLATVNTEAFF,TGTGCCAGCAGCTTAGCGACGGTGAACACTGAAGCTTTCTTT,TRBJ1-1,.,.,TRBV7-8
CATSTYWENTGELFF,TGTGCCACCTCTACCTACTGGGAGAACACCGGGGAGCTGTTTTTT,TRBJ2-2,.,.,TRBV6-1
CASSLGGTNTGELFF,TGTGCCAGCAGCTTGGGGGGGACGAACACCGGGGAGCTGTTTTTT,TRBJ2-2,few,.,TRBV5-6
CASSFPGKTGELFF,TGTGCCAGCAGCTTCCCCGGAAAAACCGGGGAGCTGTTTTTT,TRBJ2-2,once,.,TRBV7-3
CASSKTSGTYNEQFF,TGTGCCAGCAGCAAGACTAGCGGTACCTACAATGAGCAGTTCTTC,TRBJ2-1,.,TRBD2,TRBV7-2
CASTQGYEQYF,TGTGCCAGCACCCAGGGCTACGAGCAGTACTTC,TRBJ2-7,.,.,TRBV25-1
CASSRQGGNEQFF,TGTGCCAGCTCCAGACAGGGGGGGAATGAGCAGTTCTTC,TRBJ2-1,.,TRBD1,TRBV18
CASSVRVGSTYGYTF,TGTGCCAGCAGTGTCCGAGTGGGCAGTACATATGGCTACACCTTC,TRBJ1-2,.,.,TRBV28
CASSFSGGAGGDTQYF,TGCGCCAGCAGCTTTAGCGGGGGAGCCGGCGGGGATACGCAGTATTTT,TRBJ2-3,.,TRBD2,TRBV4-1
CASSLIPSGTSRNIQYF,TGTGCCAGCAGCCTAATTCCCTCCGGGACTAGTAGGAACATTCAGTACTTC,TRBJ2-4,.,TRBD2,TRBV11-2
CASKDGGTEAFF,TGTGCCAGCAAAGACGGGGGCACTGAAGCTTTCTTT,TRBJ1-1,.,.,TRBV6-5
CASSATPGTGGGRAFF,TGTGCCAGCAGCGCTACTCCCGGGACAGGGGGCGGTCGGGCTTTCTTT,TRBJ1-1,few,TRBD1,TRBV9
CASSLTEGATDTQYF,TGTGCCAGCTCACTGACAGAGGGGGCCACAGATACGCAGTATTTT,TRBJ2-3,.,TRBD1,TRBV18
CASSSTRGGSYEQYF,TGTGCCAGCAGCTCTACCAGGGGTGGCTCCTACGAGCAGTACTTC,TRBJ2-7,.,.,TRBV5-8
CASSAMTGNTEAFF,TGTGCCAGCAGCGCCATGACAGGGAATACTGAAGCTTTCTTT,TRBJ1-1,.,TRBD1,TRBV11-2
CAVDRAAGANVLTF,TGTGCCGTAGACAGGGCGGCTGGGGCCAACGTCCTGACTTTC,TRBJ2-6,.,TRBD1,TRBV30
CASKEVAGSTDTQYF,TGCGCCAGCAAGGAAGTAGCGGGTAGCACAGATACGCAGTATTTT,TRBJ2-3,.,TRBD2,TRBV5-1
CASSHRSSVAGGSLYNEQFF,TGCGCCAGCAGCCATCGATCGTCGGTAGCGGGGGGTTCTTTATACAATGAGCAGTTCTTC,TRBJ2-1,.,TRBD2,TRBV4-1
CASSAPRAGAGYTGELFF,TGTGCCAGTAGTGCCCCCCGGGCGGGGGCCGGTTACACCGGGGAGCTGTTTTTT,TRBJ2-2,.,.,TRBV19
CAGDRCEKLFF,TGTGCCGGGGATCGATGCGAAAAACTGTTTTTT,TRBJ1-4,few,.,TRBV27
CASSESGTLYNSPLHF,TGTGCCAGCAGTGAGAGTGGGACACTGTATAATTCACCCCTCCACTTT,TRBJ1-6,.,.,TRBV6-1
CASSEPGDGELFF,TGTGCCAGCAGTGAACCGGGGGACGGGGAGCTGTTTTTT,TRBJ2-2,.,.,TRBV25-1
CASSFQGAYGYTF,TGTGCCAGCAGTTTTCAGGGGGCCTATGGCTACACCTTC,TRBJ1-2,few,TRBD1,TRBV6-5
CASSSDVQETQYF,TGTGCCAGCAGCTCCGACGTCCAAGAGACCCAGTACTTC,TRBJ2-5,.,.,TRBV7-9
CASSLPGQGASGAFF,TGTGCCAGCAGTTTACCGGGACAGGGGGCCTCTGGAGCTTTCTTT,TRBJ1-1,once,TRBD1,TRBV6-5
CASGRLERYEQYF,TGTGCCAGCGGAAGACTAGAACGCTACGAGCAGTACTTC,TRBJ2-7,.,.,TRBV7-9
CASSERGGTGGELFF,TGTGCCAGCAGTGAACGGGGGGGCACAGGAGGGGAGCTGTTTTTT,TRBJ2-2,.,TRBD2,TRBV6-1
CASSLGGTGGLEPQHF,TGTGCCAGCAGCTTGGGAGGGACAGGGGGCCTTGAGCCCCAGCATTTT,TRBJ1-5,.,TRBD1,TRBV7-9
CASSQGSPGELFF,TGTGCCAGCAGCCAGGGTTCACCCGGGGAGCTGTTTTTT,TRBJ2-2,.,.,TRBV5-4
CASSLFTAQETQYF,TGCGCCAGCAGCTTGTTCACAGCCCAAGAGACCCAGTACTTC,TRBJ2-5,few,.,TRBV5-1
CASIEGTAQHF,TGTGCCAGCATCGAGGGGACGGCCCAGCATTTT,TRBJ1-5,.,.,TRBV28
CASRGGTNTEAFF,TGTGCCAGCCGGGGTGGAACTAACACTGAAGCTTTCTTT,TRBJ1-1,.,.,TRBV5-4
CSVVGTGETQYF,TGCAGCGTTGTAGGGACTGGAGAGACCCAGTACTTC,TRBJ2-5,.,.,TRBV29-1
CASMGTKRGPTDTQYF,TGTGCCAGCATGGGGACTAAGCGGGGGCCCACAGATACGCAGTATTTT,TRBJ2-3,.,TRBD2,TRBV6-4
CASSSPKGTSTEAFF,TGTGCCAGCAGTTCACCGAAGGGGACAAGCACTGAAGCTTTCTTT,TRBJ1-1,.,.,TRBV28
CASILGMGGTGELFF,TGTGCCAGCATCCTGGGAATGGGGGGAACCGGGGAGCTGTTTTTT,TRBJ2-2,.,.,TRBV11-2
CASSPRGGGLNNQPQHF,TGTGCCAGCAGCCCCAGGGGAGGGGGGCTTAACAATCAGCCCCAGCATTTT,TRBJ1-5,.,.,TRBV7-8
CASSLQGTYGYTF,TGTGCCAGCAGTTTACAGGGGACTTATGGCTACACCTTC,TRBJ1-2,.,.,TRBV28
CASSESGYGYTF,TGTGCCAGCAGTGAGTCAGGCTATGGCTACACCTTC,TRBJ1-2,few,.,TRBV2
CASSENYRVTEAFF,TGTGCCAGCAGTGAAAACTACAGGGTAACTGAAGCTTTCTTT,TRBJ1-1,few,.,TRBV27
CASSLWGGKNIQYF,TGTGCCAGCAGCTTGTGGGGGGGCAAAAACATTCAGTACTTC,TRBJ2-4,few,TRBD2,TRBV5-4
CASSQSLQGAYEQYF,TGTGCCAGCAGCCAAAGTTTACAGGGGGCCTACGAGCAGTACTTC,TRBJ2-7,.,TRBD1,TRBV14
CASSYRRGLGNTEAFF,TGTGCCAGCAGTTATCGTAGGGGCTTGGGGAACACTGAAGCTTTCTTT,TRBJ1-1,.,.,TRBV6-5
CASSWLAGSNNEQFF,TGTGCCAGCAGCTGGCTAGCGGGGTCTAACAATGAGCAGTTCTTC,TRBJ2-1,.,TRBD2,TRBV7-2
CASSSQGANEQFF,TGTGCCAGTAGTTCTCAGGGGGCTAATGAGCAGTTCTTC,TRBJ2-1,.,TRBD1,TRBV19
CASSPGGENTGELFF,TGTGCCAGCAGCCCGGGAGGGGAGAACACCGGGGAGCTGTTTTTT,TRBJ2-2,.,TRBD2,TRBV5-4
CASRALPQETQYF,TGCGCCAGCAGGGCGTTGCCCCAAGAGACCCAGTACTTC,TRBJ2-5,.,.,TRBV5-1
CASSIVRPGGNSNQPQHF,TGTGCCAGTAGTATAGTTCGGCCAGGGGGCAATAGCAATCAGCCCCAGCATTTT,TRBJ1-5,.,TRBD1,TRBV19
CASPTESDTEAFF,TGTGCCAGCCCTACTGAGAGCGACACTGAAGCTTTCTTT,TRBJ1-1,.,.,TRBV28
CASSDGRGTGELFF,TGTGCCAGCAGTGATGGAAGGGGGACCGGGGAGCTGTTTTTT,TRBJ2-2,.,.,TRBV2